A single sample gave rise to the 18 T cell receptor beta chains below, sequenced in a study of OX40 agonist ivuxolimab in advanced cancers. Repertoires were generated with immunoSEQ multiplex PCR, while TCRdb's copy carries only in-frame clones and drops some. The sample has 63,000 or so clones, 88% seen once. Sequences were derived from CD4+ or CD8+ T cells sorted from blood, sampled in a trial of the OX40 agonist ivuxolimab. The receptors here all came from an adult with an advanced solid tumor such as melanoma, head and neck, liver or kidney cancer.

This chain links TRBV21-1 with TRBJ2-1; no check of the table's D call, TRBD1, against the DNA was made. TRBV21-1 is a known pseudogene. CDR3 size: 15 residues. CDR3 in amino acids: CASSKGQGICNEQFF. Written as DNA, the CDR3 is TGTGCCAGCAGCAAAGGACAGGGGATTTGCAATGAGCAGTTCTTC.

V and J are TRBV6-1 and TRBJ1-2; D unclear. The V end was cut by 0 bases, the J end by 0 bases, with 11 bases between. The CDR3 totals 16 residues. Germline V gene lookup returns CDR1 MNHNS and CDR2 SASEGT. The CDR3 DNA is TGTGCCAGCAGTGAAGCTCTCCGGGCGGCTAACTATGGCTACACCTTC. Amino acid sequence: CASSEALRAANYGYTF.

The chain has TRBV6-5 and TRBJ1-6; 9 bases match TRBD1. The V and J ends lost 10 bases and 7 bases, in that order; junction bases with no gene match: 5. The CDR3 sequence is 13 residues long. The V gene's germline CDR1 is MNHEY and CDR2 SVGAGI. Here the CDR3 reads CATGDRDNSPLHF. The DNA of the CDR3 is TGTGCCACCGGGGACAGGGACAATTCACCCCTCCACTTT.

The chain carries TRBV7-2 and TRBJ2-7; maybe TRBD2 (5 bases). CDR3 size: 16 residues. V was trimmed by 1 base and J by 2 bases, leaving 15 bases between them. Germline CDR1 is SGHTA and CDR2 is FQGNSA. CDR3 region: CASSLEYSALPYEQYF. The CDR3, as DNA: TGTGCCAGCAGCTTAGAATATAGCGCTTTACCCTACGAGCAGTACTTC.

This clone was seen just once. The chain is built from TRBV19 and TRBJ2-3; 7 nucleotides agree with TRBD1. Germline-derived CDR1 and CDR2 are LNHDA and SQIVND (reference sequence). V dropped 6 bases and J dropped 4; count of bases not matched to a gene: 10. The CDR3 consists of 15 residues. The CDR3: CASSDRVERADTQYF. CDR3 in DNA: TGTGCCAGTAGCGACAGGGTGGAGCGAGCAGATACGCAGTATTTT. Based on the CDR3 plus reference TRBV19 and TRBJ2-3, the full variable domain is DGGITQSPKYLFRKEGQNVTLSCEQNLNHDAMYWYRQDPGQGLRLIYYSQIVNDFQKGDIAEGYSVSREKKESFPLTVTSAQKNPTAFYLCASSDRVERADTQYFGPGTRLTVL.

The CDR3 here is CSVAGSSTEAFF. In DNA, the CDR3 is TGCAGCGTTGCAGGGAGTAGCACTGAAGCTTTCTTT. The rearrangement joins TRBV29-1 to TRBJ1-1; D may be TRBD1 (5 bases). CDR1 is SQVTM, CDR2 ANQGSEA, per germline. V was cut by 4 bases and J by 4 bases, with 10 bases left in between. CDR3 length equals 12 residues.

The chain uses TRBV5-1 and TRBJ1-5, with 9 positions matching TRBD1. V lost 2 bases to trimming and J lost 7 bases; unmatched junction nucleotides: 7. The V gene's germline CDR1 is SGHRS and CDR2 YFSETQ. The CDR3 is 15 residues long. The CDR3 DNA is TGCGCCAGCAGCTTAAGCGGGACAGGGTTCCAGCCCCAGCATTTT. Its protein is CASSLSGTGFQPQHF. Based on the CDR3 plus reference TRBV5-1 and TRBJ1-5, the full variable domain is KAGVTQTPRYLIKTRGQQVTLSCSPISGHRSVSWYQQTPGQGLQFLFEYFSETQRNKGNFPGRFSGRQFSNSRSEMNVSTLELGDSALYLCASSLSGTGFQPQHFGDGTRLSIL.

This chain joins TRBV5-1 and TRBJ2-6; D unresolved. Trimming took 4 bases from V and 2 from J, leaving 16 bases between them. Germline CDR1 SGHRS, CDR2 YFSETQ. The CDR3 length is 17 residues. Here the CDR3 reads CASSPSPVLAGANVLTF. The CDR3 nucleotides are TGCGCCAGCAGCCCGTCCCCCGTATTGGCTGGGGCCAACGTCCTGACTTTC.

The chain couples TRBV4-1 to TRBJ2-3; tentatively, D is TRBD1 (5 bases). Germline CDR1 and CDR2: MGHRA and YSYEKL. With 1 base removed from V and 4 bases from J, the gap between germline ends came to 15 bases. The CDR3 contains 16 residues. This CDR3 is CASSQGEDNPSDTQYF. In DNA, the CDR3 is TGCGCCAGCAGCCAAGGAGAGGACAACCCATCAGATACGCAGTATTTT.

The CDR3 protein is CASSDGTAWGTEAFF. The CDR3 region has the DNA TGTGCCAGTAGTGACGGGACGGCTTGGGGGACTGAAGCTTTCTTT. The chain combines TRBV19 with TRBJ1-1, with D possibly matching TRBD1 (5 bases). CDR1 is LNHDA, CDR2 SQIVND, per germline (reference sequence). Trimming took off 5 bases at V and 5 bases at J, with 18 bases between the two ends. The CDR3 consists of 15 residues.

The chain joins TRBV29-1 to TRBJ1-1; TRBD1 is a possible D gene (5 bases). CDR1 and CDR2 from the germline V gene are SQVTM and ANQGSEA. Deletions cut 7 bases from V and 4 bases from J, with 19 bases between. The CDR3 is 14 residues long. The CDR3 region is CSAGGVNLGTEAFF. CDR3 in DNA: TGCAGCGCCGGGGGGGTGAATCTAGGCACTGAAGCTTTCTTT. Full variable domain (rest looked up from reference TRBV29-1 and TRBJ1-1): SAVISQKPSRDICQRGTSLTIQCQVDSQVTMMFWYRQQPGQSLTLIATANQGSEATYESGFVIDKFPISRPNLTFSTLTVSNMSPEDSSIYLCSAGGVNLGTEAFFGQGTRLTVV.

CDR3 amino acids: CSGGVTGELFF. DNA of the CDR3: TGCAGCGGGGGGGTAACCGGGGAGCTGTTTTTT. The chain joins TRBV29-1 to TRBJ2-2, with D perhaps TRBD2 (6 bases). The V end was cut by 7 bases, the J end by 5 bases, with 8 bases between. Germline V lookup: CDR1 SQVTM, CDR2 ANQGSEA. The CDR3 extends over 11 amino acids.

This clone was seen only a few times. The CDR3 DNA reads as TGTGCCAGTAGTCTTCCCAATCAGCCCCAGCATTTT. Amino acids: CASSLPNQPQHF. The rearrangement joins TRBV19 to TRBJ1-5, with D uncertain. The germline CDR1 and CDR2 sequences are LNHDA and SQIVND (reference sequence). V gave up 5 bases and J gave up 3 bases, with 5 bases separating them. CDR3 length equals 12 residues.

The J gene is TRBJ2-6, the V gene TRBV28, with D unclear. The CDR3 contains 15 residues. Germline assignment: CDR1 MDHEN and CDR2 SYDVKM. V shed 6 bases and J shed 0 bases, with 9 bases lying between them. The CDR3 loop is CASSNPDSGANVLTF. Written as DNA, the CDR3 is TGTGCCAGCAGCAACCCAGACTCTGGGGCCAACGTCCTGACTTTC.

The chain is built from TRBV18 and TRBJ2-3; the D call may be TRBD1 or TRBD2 (5 bases each). In germline, CDR1 is KGHSH, CDR2 LQKENI. Trimming stripped 5 bases from V and 2 bases from J, with 11 bases between. The CDR3 length is 14 residues. CDR3 sequence (DNA): TGTGCCAGCTCAGGACGGGACCCCACAGATACGCAGTATTTT. It specifies CASSGRDPTDTQYF.

The table lists this clone with a count of one. This chain links TRBV2 with TRBJ1-5; D is undetermined. CDR3 length: 13 residues. Germline CDR1 is SNHLY and CDR2 is FYNNEI. V lost 8 bases, J lost 4 bases, and 12 bases lay in between. CDR3 protein: CASRGYINQPQHF. The CDR3 DNA follows: TGTGCCAGCCGGGGTTACATTAATCAGCCCCAGCATTTT. Full variable domain (rest looked up from reference TRBV2 and TRBJ1-5): EPEVTQTPSHQVTQMGQEVILRCVPISNHLYFYWYRQILGQKVEFLVSFYNNEISEKSEIFDDQFSVERPDGSNFTLKIRSTKLEDSAMYFCASRGYINQPQHFGDGTRLSIL.

V usage is TRBV7-2 and J usage is TRBJ1-5, with D unclear. Trimming pared 6 bases from V and 1 base from J, leaving 10 bases between. The CDR3 is 14 amino acids. Germline V CDR1 and CDR2: SGHTA, FQGNSA. The CDR3 sequence is CASSYRGSNQPQHF. The DNA of the CDR3 is TGTGCCAGCAGTTATCGCGGGAGCAATCAGCCCCAGCATTTT.

The chain has TRBV4-3 and TRBJ2-1; possibly TRBD1 for D (6 bases). Germline loops: CDR1 LGHNA, CDR2 YSLEER. This CDR3 spans 12 amino acids. The germline V and J ends were trimmed by 1 base and 9 bases, with 7 bases remaining between them. DNA for the CDR3: TGCGCCAGCAGCCAAGGAGGGGGTGAGCAGTTCTTC. This translates into CASSQGGGEQFF.